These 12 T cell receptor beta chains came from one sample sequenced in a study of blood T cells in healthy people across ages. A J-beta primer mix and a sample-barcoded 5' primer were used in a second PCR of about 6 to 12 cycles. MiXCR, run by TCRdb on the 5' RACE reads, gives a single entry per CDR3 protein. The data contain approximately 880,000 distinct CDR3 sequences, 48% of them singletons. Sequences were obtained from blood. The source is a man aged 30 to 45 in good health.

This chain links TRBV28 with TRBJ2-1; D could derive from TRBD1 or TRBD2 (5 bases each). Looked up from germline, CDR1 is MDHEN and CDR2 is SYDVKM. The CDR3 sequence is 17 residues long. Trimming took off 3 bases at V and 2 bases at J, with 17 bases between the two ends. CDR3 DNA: TGTGCCAGCAGTTTGGCCACGGGGCGCCCTGCCTACAATGAGCAGTTCTTC. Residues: CASSLATGRPAYNEQFF. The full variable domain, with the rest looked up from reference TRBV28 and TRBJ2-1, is DVKVTQSSRYLVKRTGEKVFLECVQDMDHENMFWYRQDPGLGLRLIYFSYDVKMKEKGDIPEGYSVSREKKERFSLILESASTNQTSMYLCASSLATGRPAYNEQFFGPGTRLTVL.

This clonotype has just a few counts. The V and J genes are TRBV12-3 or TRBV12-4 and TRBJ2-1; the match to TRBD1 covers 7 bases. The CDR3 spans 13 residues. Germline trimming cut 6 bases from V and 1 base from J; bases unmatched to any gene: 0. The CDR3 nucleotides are TGTGCCAGCAGGACAGGGTCCTACAATGAGCAGTTCTTC. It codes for CASRTGSYNEQFF.

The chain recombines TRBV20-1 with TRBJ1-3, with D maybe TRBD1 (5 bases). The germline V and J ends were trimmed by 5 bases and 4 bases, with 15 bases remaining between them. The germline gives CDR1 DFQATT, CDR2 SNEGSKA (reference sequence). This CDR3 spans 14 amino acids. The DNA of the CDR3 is TGCAGTGCTCCAGACGGGGCGCGAGGAAACACCATATATTTT. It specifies CSAPDGARGNTIYF.

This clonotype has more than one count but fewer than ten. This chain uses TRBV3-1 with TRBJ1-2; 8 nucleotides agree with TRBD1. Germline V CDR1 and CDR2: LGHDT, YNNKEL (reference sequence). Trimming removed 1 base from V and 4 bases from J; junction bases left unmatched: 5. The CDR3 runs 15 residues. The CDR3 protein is CASSQGNDRGYGYTF. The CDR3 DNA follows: TGTGCCAGCAGCCAAGGGAATGACAGGGGCTATGGCTACACCTTC.

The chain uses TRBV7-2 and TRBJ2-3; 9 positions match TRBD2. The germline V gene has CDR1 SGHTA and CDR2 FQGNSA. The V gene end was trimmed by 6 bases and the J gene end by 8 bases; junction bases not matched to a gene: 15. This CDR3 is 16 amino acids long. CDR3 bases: TGTGCCAGCAGAAGCACTAGCGGGCTGGGGCTCGGTACGCAGTATTTT. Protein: CASRSTSGLGLGTQYF.

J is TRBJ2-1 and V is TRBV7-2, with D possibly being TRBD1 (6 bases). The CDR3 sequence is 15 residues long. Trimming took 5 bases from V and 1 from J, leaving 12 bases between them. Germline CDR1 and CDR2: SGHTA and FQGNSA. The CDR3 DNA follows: TGTGCCAGCAGCCTGTTCAGGGGATCCTACAATGAGCAGTTCTTC. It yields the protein CASSLFRGSYNEQFF.

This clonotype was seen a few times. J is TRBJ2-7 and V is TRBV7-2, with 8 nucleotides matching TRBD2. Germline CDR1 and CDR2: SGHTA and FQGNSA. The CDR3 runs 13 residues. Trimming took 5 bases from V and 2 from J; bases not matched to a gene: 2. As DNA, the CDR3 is TGTGCCAGCAGCATTAGCGGGGCCTACGAGCAGTACTTC. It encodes CASSISGAYEQYF. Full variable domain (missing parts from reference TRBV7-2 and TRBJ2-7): GAGVSQSPSNKVTEKGKDVELRCDPISGHTALYWYRQSLGQGLEFLIYFQGNSAPDKSGLPSDRFSAERTGGSVSTLTIQRTQQEDSAVYLCASSISGAYEQYFGPGTRLTVT.

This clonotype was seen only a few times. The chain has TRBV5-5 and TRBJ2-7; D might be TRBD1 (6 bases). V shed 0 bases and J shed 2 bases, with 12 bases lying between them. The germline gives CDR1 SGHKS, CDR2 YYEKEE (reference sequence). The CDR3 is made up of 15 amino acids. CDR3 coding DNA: TGTGCCAGCAGCTTGGCACTGGGGGCACCCTACGAGCAGTACTTC. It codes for CASSLALGAPYEQYF.

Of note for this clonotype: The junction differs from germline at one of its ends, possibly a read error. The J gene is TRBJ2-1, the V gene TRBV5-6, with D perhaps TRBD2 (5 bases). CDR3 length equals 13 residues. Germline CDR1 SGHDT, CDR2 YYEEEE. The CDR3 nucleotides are TGTGCCAGCACCCGGACTGGGTACAATGAACAGTTCTTC. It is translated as CASTRTGYNEQFF.

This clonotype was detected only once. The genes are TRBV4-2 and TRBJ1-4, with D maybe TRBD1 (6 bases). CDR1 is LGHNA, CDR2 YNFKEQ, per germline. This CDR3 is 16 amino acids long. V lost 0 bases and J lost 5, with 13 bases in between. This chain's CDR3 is CASSQDVGGGNEKLFF. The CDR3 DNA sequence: TGTGCCAGCAGCCAAGATGTGGGGGGCGGAAATGAAAAACTGTTTTTT.

CDR3 region: CSAIKGHTYEQYF. As DNA, the CDR3 is TGCAGTGCTATAAAGGGTCACACCTACGAGCAGTACTTC. The chain couples TRBV20-1 to TRBJ2-4; D unclear. The closer fit of TRBJ2-7 to the DNA end suggests the J call may be wrong. In germline, CDR1 is DFQATT, CDR2 SNEGSKA (reference sequence). This CDR3 comprises 13 residues.

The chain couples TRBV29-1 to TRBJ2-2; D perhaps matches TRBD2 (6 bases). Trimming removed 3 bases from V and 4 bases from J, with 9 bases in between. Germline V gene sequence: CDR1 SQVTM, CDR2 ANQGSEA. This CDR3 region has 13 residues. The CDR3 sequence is CSVDRGSTGELFF. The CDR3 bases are TGCAGCGTTGATCGGGGGAGCACCGGGGAGCTGTTTTTT.